This passage covers 16 T cell receptor beta chains from one sample sequenced in a study of regulatory T cells in long-lasting Graves disease. Time point specified: newly diagnosed GD, antithyroid drugs for less than 3 months. PBMC-extracted RNA yielded the TCR library. With iRepertoire HTBI primers and Arm-PCR of CDR3 regions, TCR beta libraries were built. Each CDR3 protein is one row after TCRdb ran MiXCR on the multiplex PCR reads. The top ten clones hold about 12% of a sample with hundreds of thousands of distinct CDR3 sequences, 16% of them seen once. Another study also made use of these data, one on T cells in Graves' hyperthyroidism and ophthalmopathy.

Sequencing used peripheral blood mononuclear cells (PBMCs), obtained at new diagnosis, from a patient treated with antithyroid drugs. The receptor set was obtained from a man younger than 30 with Graves disease.

CDR3 DNA sequence: TGTGCCAGCAGCTGGACAGGGACCGGGCCTGAAGCTTTCTTT. Its translation: CASSWTGTGPEAFF. The chain carries TRBV7-3 and TRBJ1-1; TRBD1 matches 8 bases. The germline V gene encodes CDR1 SGHTA and CDR2 FQGTGA. This CDR3 comprises 14 residues. Trimming at V came to 4 bases and at J to 6 bases, leaving 7 bases not matched to a gene.

The chain links TRBV9 to TRBJ1-4; TRBD1 is a possible D gene (6 bases). CDR1 is SGDLS, CDR2 YYNGEE, per germline. This CDR3 contains 15 residues. V gave up 0 bases and J gave up 8 bases, with 14 bases separating them. The CDR3 here is CASSVATGTGEKLFF. As DNA, the CDR3 is TGTGCCAGCAGCGTAGCAACAGGGACCGGGGAAAAACTGTTTTTT.

The table lists this clonotype with a few counts. The chain employs TRBV10-3 and TRBJ1-3; D is possibly TRBD1 (6 bases). The CDR3 is made up of 16 amino acids. The germline gives CDR1 ENHRY, CDR2 SYGVKD. Trimming shortened V by 10 bases and J by 0 bases, and 19 bases separated the two germline ends. CDR3 bases: TGTGCCACGGGGGCTGGGGGGGCGATCTCTGGAAACACCATATATTTT. This encodes CATGAGGAISGNTIYF.

Many counts were recorded for this clonotype. This chain uses TRBV5-1 with TRBJ2-1, with a weak D call TRBD1 (6 bases). Germline-derived CDR1 and CDR2 are SGHRS and YFSETQ. Trimming took off 4 bases at V and 8 bases at J, with 19 bases between the two ends. CDR3 length: 15 residues. The CDR3 is CASSRTDGQSDEQFF. Here the CDR3 DNA reads TGCGCCAGCAGCCGAACAGACGGACAGTCAGATGAGCAGTTCTTC.

This clonotype has ten or more counts. This chain uses TRBV7-2 with TRBJ2-1; D is undetermined. The CDR3 sequence is 16 residues long. V lost 1 base and J 0 bases, leaving 10 bases between the germline ends. Germline assignment: CDR1 SGHTA and CDR2 FQGNSA. CDR3 region: CASSLVGGNSYNEQFF. The DNA for the CDR3 is TGTGCCAGCAGCTTAGTGGGCGGCAACTCCTACAATGAGCAGTTCTTC. The full variable domain, rest sourced from reference TRBV7-2 and TRBJ2-1, is GAGVSQSPSNKVTEKGKDVELRCDPISGHTALYWYRQSLGQGLEFLIYFQGNSAPDKSGLPSDRFSAERTGGSVSTLTIQRTQQEDSAVYLCASSLVGGNSYNEQFFGPGTRLTVL.

This clonotype was observed at least ten times. The rearrangement joins TRBV27 to TRBJ2-7; TRBD1 matches 8 bases. Near its end, the DNA agrees better with TRBJ2-5, so the J call may be wrong. CDR3 length: 15 amino acids. Germline V gene data show CDR1 as MNHEY and CDR2 as SMNVEV (reference sequence). In DNA, the CDR3 is TGTGCCAGCAGCACAGGACAGGGCGGGCCAGAGACCCAGTACTTC. It yields the protein CASSTGQGGPETQYF.

This clonotype was counted many times. The rearrangement joins TRBV30 to TRBJ2-3; tentatively, D is TRBD1 or TRBD2 (5 bases each). The germline CDR1 and CDR2 sequences are GTSNPN and SVGIG (reference sequence). The CDR3 has 12 residues. The V gene lost 5 bases and the J gene lost 2 bases, with 8 bases spanning the gap. The DNA for the CDR3 is TGTGCCTGGGGGGACGACACAGATACGCAGTATTTT. Amino acid sequence: CAWGDDTDTQYF.

At least ten counts were recorded for this clonotype. J is TRBJ2-5 and V is TRBV6-5, with a possible D match to TRBD1 (5 bases). Trimming cost V 0 bases and J 2 bases, with 7 bases left between them. Germline CDR1 reads MNHEY; CDR2 reads SVGAGI. This CDR3 spans 14 amino acids. The CDR3 DNA reads TGTGCCAGCAGTTACTCCCAGGGTCAAGAGACCCAGTACTTC. Translated, it gives CASSYSQGQETQYF.

This clonotype has just one count. This may come from a read error, since a much larger clone is one base off. The J gene is TRBJ2-3, the V gene TRBV3-1; a possible D gene is TRBD2 (6 bases). Judging by the DNA end, TRBJ2-1 fits better; the J call may be wrong. CDR3 length: 16 residues. Germline loops: CDR1 LGHDT, CDR2 YNNKEL (reference sequence). CDR3 DNA: TGTGCCAGCAGCCCTCGGGGGAGGAGTACGGCTAACGAGCAGTTCTTC. It yields the protein CASSPRGRSTANEQFF.

In its sample, this clonotype was seen a few times. The chain couples TRBV4-2 to TRBJ2-7; D is ambiguous. V gave up 0 bases and J gave up 7 bases, with 10 bases separating them. Germline V gene sequence: CDR1 LGHNA, CDR2 YNFKEQ. The CDR3 length is 13 residues. This chain's CDR3 is CASSQDELGEQYF. DNA for the CDR3: TGTGCCAGCAGCCAAGATGAGCTCGGAGAGCAGTACTTC.

The chain recombines TRBV14 with TRBJ2-7, with D possibly matching TRBD1 (6 bases). This CDR3 is built from 13 residues. The germline gives CDR1 SGHDN, CDR2 FVKESK. Trimming took off 4 bases at V and 7 bases at J, with 14 bases between the two ends. The DNA for the CDR3 is TGTGCCAGCAGCCTCGCGCTACAGGGAGAGCAGTACTTC. Amino acids: CASSLALQGEQYF.

V is TRBV2 and J is TRBJ2-7, with a tentative D call TRBD2 (5 bases). This CDR3 spans 14 amino acids. Per the germline V gene, CDR1 is SNHLY and CDR2 is FYNNEI. V lost 4 bases to trimming and J lost 5 bases, with 15 bases between them. The CDR3 bases are TGTGCCAGCAGTGCTGGTGCTAGCAGCCACGAGCAGTACTTC. Residues: CASSAGASSHEQYF.

This clonotype was detected only a few times. The chain has TRBV5-6 and TRBJ1-4; D unclear. Germline assignment: CDR1 SGHDT and CDR2 YYEEEE. The CDR3 is 15 residues long. V gave up 4 bases and J gave up 0 bases, with 10 bases separating them. The chain's CDR3 is CASSLRVATNEKLFF. DNA of the CDR3: TGTGCCAGCAGCCTCCGGGTAGCAACTAATGAAAAACTGTTTTTT.

This clonotype appeared many times. The CDR3 spells CASSWRTGGYNEQFF. DNA for the CDR3: TGTGCCAGCAGCTGGAGGACTGGGGGGTACAATGAGCAGTTCTTC. V usage is TRBV12-3 or TRBV12-4 and J usage is TRBJ2-1; perhaps TRBD2 as D (6 bases). This CDR3 is built from 15 residues. Trimming stripped 6 bases from V and 4 bases from J, with 16 bases between.

The gene calls are TRBV6-1 and TRBJ2-3, with 10 bases lining up with TRBD2. CDR3 length: 14 residues. CDR1 and CDR2 (germline): MNHNS, SASEGT. V shed 7 bases and J 4 bases; nucleotides not matched to a gene: 5. The CDR3 coding sequence is TGTGCCAGCAAAACTAGCGGGAATCCAGATACGCAGTATTTT. This sequence encodes CASKTSGNPDTQYF.

V usage is TRBV19 and J usage is TRBJ2-7; D not certain. Germline loops: CDR1 LNHDA, CDR2 SQIVND (reference sequence). The V end was cut by 3 bases, the J end by 2 bases, with 5 bases between. The CDR3 extends over 12 amino acids. The CDR3 coding sequence is TGTGCCAGTAGTATCTCCCCCTACGAGCAGTACTTC. The encoded protein is CASSISPYEQYF.